Described below is a single T cell receptor (beta chain) sequence and its context. Its antigen remains undetermined. Base qualities are not provided; no much larger clone lies one nucleotide away. CDR1 MNHEY and CDR2 SMNVEV were looked up in the germline V gene (reference sequence). Trimming costs V 3 bases and J 2 bases, and their ends lie 13 bases apart. Including the terminal cysteine and phenylalanine, the CDR3 comprises 16 residues. Left in the record is the CDR3 DNA by itself, 48 bases read in frame from the first base. This record comes from a study of T cell changes during pregnancy in multiple sclerosis (dated by TCRdb to between 2018 and 2021). About the full investigation: Changes in the T cell repertoire over the course of pregnancy were examined in this study in women with multiple sclerosis.

The library was prepared using the immunoSEQ multiplex PCR assay. TCRdb retrieved this table from immuneACCESS and kept in-frame rearrangements only. Not all clones are present; in checked studies, unresolved V genes account for under half, and no reason is known for the remainder. For this sample there are about 52,000 clones; 92% appear just once. The ten largest clones capture around 0.25% of the sample. The chain is encoded by TRBV27 joined to TRBJ1-4; the D gene is perhaps TRBD1, on 5 matching bases. The specimen comprised CD4+ T cells from peripheral blood mononuclear cells, sampled in the third trimester of pregnancy. The TCR sequence derives from a female donor with multiple sclerosis, enrolled in a pregnancy study. The encoded CDR3 is CASSLRGASTNEKLFF. The nucleotides are TGTGCCAGCAGTTTGCGGGGCGCGTCGACTAATGAAAAACTGTTTTTT.